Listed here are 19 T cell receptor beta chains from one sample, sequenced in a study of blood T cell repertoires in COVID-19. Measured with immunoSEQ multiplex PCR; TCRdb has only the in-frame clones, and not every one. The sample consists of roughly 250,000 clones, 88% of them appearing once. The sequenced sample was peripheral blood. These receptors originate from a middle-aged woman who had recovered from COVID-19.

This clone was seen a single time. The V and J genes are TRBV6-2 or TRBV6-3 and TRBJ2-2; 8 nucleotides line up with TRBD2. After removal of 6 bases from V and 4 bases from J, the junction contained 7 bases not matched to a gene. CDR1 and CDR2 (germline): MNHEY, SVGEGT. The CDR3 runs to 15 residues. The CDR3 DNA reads TGTGCCAGCAGCAGACTAGCGTGGGGCACCGGGGAGCTGTTTTTT. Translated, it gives CASSRLAWGTGELFF.

CDR3 DNA sequence: TGTGCCAGCAGCTTGGATGGGACAGGGAACTACAATGAGCAGTTCTTC. Its translation: CASSLDGTGNYNEQFF. The J gene is TRBJ2-1, the V gene TRBV5-4, with TRBD1 identical over 9 bases. The CDR3 totals 16 residues. From germline, CDR1 is SGHNT and CDR2 YYREEE (reference sequence). V was clipped by 0 bases and J by 3 bases; unmatched bases: 4. The variable domain in full, completed from reference TRBV5-4 and TRBJ2-1, reads ETGVTQSPTHLIKTRGQQVTLRCSSQSGHNTVSWYQQALGQGPQFIFQYYREEENGRGNFPPRFSGLQFPNYSSELNVNALELDDSALYLCASSLDGTGNYNEQFFGPGTRLTVL.

CDR3 protein: CASSRTSGSPSYNEQFF. The DNA of the CDR3 is TGTGCCAGTAGCAGGACTAGCGGGAGCCCATCCTACAATGAGCAGTTCTTC. The chain carries TRBV19 and TRBJ2-1, with 13 bases matching TRBD2. Germline-derived CDR1 and CDR2 are LNHDA and SQIVND (reference sequence). J gave up 1 base and V 6 bases, and 6 bases lay outside the gene matches. This CDR3 comprises 17 residues.

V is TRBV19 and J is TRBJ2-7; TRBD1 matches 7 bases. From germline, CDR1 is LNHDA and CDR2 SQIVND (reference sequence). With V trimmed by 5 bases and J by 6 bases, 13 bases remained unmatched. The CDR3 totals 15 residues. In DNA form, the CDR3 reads TGTGCCAGTAGTCTTCCCCATCGACAGGGTGGCGAGCAGTACTTC. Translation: CASSLPHRQGGEQYF. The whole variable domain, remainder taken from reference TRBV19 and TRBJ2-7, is DGGITQSPKYLFRKEGQNVTLSCEQNLNHDAMYWYRQDPGQGLRLIYYSQIVNDFQKGDIAEGYSVSREKKESFPLTVTSAQKNPTAFYLCASSLPHRQGGEQYFGPGTRLTVT.

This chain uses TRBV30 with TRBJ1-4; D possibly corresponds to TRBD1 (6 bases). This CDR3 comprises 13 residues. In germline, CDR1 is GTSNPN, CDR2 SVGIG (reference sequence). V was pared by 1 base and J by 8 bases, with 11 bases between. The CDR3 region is CAWSAIRGEKLFF. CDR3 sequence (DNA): TGTGCCTGGAGTGCCATAAGGGGGGAAAAACTGTTTTTT.

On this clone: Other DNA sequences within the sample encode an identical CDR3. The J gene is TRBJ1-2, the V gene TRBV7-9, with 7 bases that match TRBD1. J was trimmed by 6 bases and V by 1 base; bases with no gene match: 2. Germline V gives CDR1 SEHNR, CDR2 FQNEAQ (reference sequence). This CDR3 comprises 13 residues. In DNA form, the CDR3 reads TGTGCCAGCAGCTTAGGACAGGGCCATGGCTACACCTTC. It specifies CASSLGQGHGYTF.

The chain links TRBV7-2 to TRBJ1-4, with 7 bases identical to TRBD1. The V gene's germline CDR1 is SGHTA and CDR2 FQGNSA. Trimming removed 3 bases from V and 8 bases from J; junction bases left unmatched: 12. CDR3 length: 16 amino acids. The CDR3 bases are TGTGCCAGCAGCTTCCAACCCAGACAGGGTGGCGAAAAACTGTTTTTT. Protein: CASSFQPRQGGEKLFF.

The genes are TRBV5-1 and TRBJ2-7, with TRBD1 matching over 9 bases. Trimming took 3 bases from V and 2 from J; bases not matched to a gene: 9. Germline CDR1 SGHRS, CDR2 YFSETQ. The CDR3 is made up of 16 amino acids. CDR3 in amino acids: CASSWGLGTGTYEQYV. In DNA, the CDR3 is TGCGCCAGCAGCTGGGGCTTAGGGACAGGGACCTACGAGCAGTACGTC.

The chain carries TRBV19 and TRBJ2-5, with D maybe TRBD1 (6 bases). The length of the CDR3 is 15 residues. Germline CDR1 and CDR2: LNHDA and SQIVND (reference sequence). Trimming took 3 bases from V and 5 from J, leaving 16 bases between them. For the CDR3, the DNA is TGTGCCAGTAGTATTTCGGTGGGCAGGGGCGAGACCCAGTACTTC. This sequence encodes CASSISVGRGETQYF. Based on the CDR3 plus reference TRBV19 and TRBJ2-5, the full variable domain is DGGITQSPKYLFRKEGQNVTLSCEQNLNHDAMYWYRQDPGQGLRLIYYSQIVNDFQKGDIAEGYSVSREKKESFPLTVTSAQKNPTAFYLCASSISVGRGETQYFGPGTRLLVL.

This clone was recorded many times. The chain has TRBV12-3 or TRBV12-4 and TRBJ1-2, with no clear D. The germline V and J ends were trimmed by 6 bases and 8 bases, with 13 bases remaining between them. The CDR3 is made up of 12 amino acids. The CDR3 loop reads CASRNTAGGYTF. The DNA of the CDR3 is TGTGCCAGCAGGAATACCGCCGGGGGCTACACCTTC.

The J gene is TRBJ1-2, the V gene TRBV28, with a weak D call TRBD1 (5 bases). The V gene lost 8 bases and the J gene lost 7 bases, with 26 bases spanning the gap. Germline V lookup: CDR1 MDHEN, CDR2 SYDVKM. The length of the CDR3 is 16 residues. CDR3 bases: TGTGCCAGCGGGGCCCACCAGGGCTACCCTACCTCTGGCTACACCTTC. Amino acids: CASGAHQGYPTSGYTF.

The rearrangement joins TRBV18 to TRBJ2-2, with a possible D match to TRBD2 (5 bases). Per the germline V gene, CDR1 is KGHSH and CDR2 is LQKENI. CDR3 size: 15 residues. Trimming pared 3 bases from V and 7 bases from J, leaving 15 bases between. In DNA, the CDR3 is TGTGCCAGCTCACCCCTAGCCACCCTTGGCGGGGAGCTGTTTTTT. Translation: CASSPLATLGGELFF.

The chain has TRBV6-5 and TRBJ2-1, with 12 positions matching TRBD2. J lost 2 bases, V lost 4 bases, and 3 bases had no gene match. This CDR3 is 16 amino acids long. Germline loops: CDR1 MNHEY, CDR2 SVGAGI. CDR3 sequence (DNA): TGTGCCAGCAGTTCGGGACTAGCGGGCACCTACAATGAGCAGTTCTTC. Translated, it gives CASSSGLAGTYNEQFF.

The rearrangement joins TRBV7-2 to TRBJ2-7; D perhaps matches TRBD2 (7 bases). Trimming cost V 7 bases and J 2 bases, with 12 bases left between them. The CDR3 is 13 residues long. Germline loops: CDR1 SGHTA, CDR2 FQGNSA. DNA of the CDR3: TGTGCCAGCAAGAGGGGGGGGGCCTACGAGCAGTACTTC. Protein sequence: CASKRGGAYEQYF.

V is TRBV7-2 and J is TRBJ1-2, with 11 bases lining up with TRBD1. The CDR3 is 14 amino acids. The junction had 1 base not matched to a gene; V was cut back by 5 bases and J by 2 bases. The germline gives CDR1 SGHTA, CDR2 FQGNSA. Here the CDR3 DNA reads TGTGCCAGCAGCCGGGACAGGGGGAACTATGGCTACACCTTC. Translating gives CASSRDRGNYGYTF.

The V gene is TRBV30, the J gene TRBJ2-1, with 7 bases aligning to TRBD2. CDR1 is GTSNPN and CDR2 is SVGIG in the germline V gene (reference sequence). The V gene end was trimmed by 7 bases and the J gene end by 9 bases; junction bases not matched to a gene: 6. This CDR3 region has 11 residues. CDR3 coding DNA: TGTGCCTTGGGGGGAGGGGTTGAGCAGTTCTTC. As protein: CALGGGVEQFF.

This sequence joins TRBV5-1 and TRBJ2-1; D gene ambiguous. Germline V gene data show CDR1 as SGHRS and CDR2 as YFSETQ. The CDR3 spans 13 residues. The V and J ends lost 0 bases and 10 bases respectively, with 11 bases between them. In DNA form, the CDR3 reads TGCGCCAGCAGCTTGGCCGGGTCACCCGAGCAGTTCTTC. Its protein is CASSLAGSPEQFF.

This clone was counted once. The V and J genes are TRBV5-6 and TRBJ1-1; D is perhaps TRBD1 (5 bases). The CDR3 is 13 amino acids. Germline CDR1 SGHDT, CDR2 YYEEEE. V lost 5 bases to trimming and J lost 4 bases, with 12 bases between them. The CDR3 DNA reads TGTGCCAGCAGGCCCGGGGGGTTCACTGAAGCTTTCTTT. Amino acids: CASRPGGFTEAFF. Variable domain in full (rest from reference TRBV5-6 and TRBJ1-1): DAGVTQSPTHLIKTRGQQVTLRCSPKSGHDTVSWYQQALGQGPQFIFQYYEEEERQRGNFPDRFSGHQFPNYSSELNVNALLLGDSALYLCASRPGGFTEAFFGQGTRLTVV.

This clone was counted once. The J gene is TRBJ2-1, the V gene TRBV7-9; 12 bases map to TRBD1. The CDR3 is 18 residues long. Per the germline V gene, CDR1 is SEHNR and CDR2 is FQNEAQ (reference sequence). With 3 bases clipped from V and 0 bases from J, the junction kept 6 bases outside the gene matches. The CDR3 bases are TGTGCCAGCAGCTTGGGACAGGGGGCACCCAGCTCCTACAATGAGCAGTTCTTC. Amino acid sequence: CASSLGQGAPSSYNEQFF.